Each of the 2 T cell receptor beta chains below was sequenced from the same sample in a study of blood T cell repertoires in COVID-19. Some clones are missing from TCRdb's copy, which holds only in-frame ones; the method was immunoSEQ multiplex PCR. Among some 460,000 clones listed, approximately 90% were seen once. Source material: PBMCs or T cells enriched from blood (not recorded which). These receptors all come from a woman younger than 30 who had recovered from COVID-19.

This chain connects TRBV7-6 to TRBJ2-3, with 9 bases identical to TRBD2. The CDR3 spans 14 residues. CDR1 is SGHVS, CDR2 FNYEAQ, per germline. Unmatched junction bases numbered 4, after V lost 3 bases and J lost 6 bases. CDR3 amino acids: CASSFSGSRDTQYF. Written as DNA, the CDR3 is TGTGCCAGCAGCTTTAGCGGGAGTAGGGATACGCAGTATTTT.

The chain uses TRBV28 and TRBJ1-1; TRBD1 is a possible D gene (5 bases). The germline V gene has CDR1 MDHEN and CDR2 SYDVKM. Trimming cost V 8 bases and J 5 bases, with 15 bases left between them. This CDR3 region has 13 residues. CDR3 DNA: TGTGCCAGCTCCCAGGCGGGGCGGACTGAAGCTTTCTTT. Translation: CASSQAGRTEAFF.